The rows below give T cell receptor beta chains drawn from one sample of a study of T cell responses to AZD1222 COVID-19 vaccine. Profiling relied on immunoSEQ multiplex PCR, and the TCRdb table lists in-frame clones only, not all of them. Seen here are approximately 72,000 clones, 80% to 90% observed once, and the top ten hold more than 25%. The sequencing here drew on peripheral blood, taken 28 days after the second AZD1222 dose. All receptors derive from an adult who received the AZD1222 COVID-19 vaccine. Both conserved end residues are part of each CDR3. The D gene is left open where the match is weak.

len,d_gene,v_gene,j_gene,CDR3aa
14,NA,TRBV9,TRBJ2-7,CASSVDGSSYEQYF
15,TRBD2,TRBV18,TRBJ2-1,CASSQSGRSYNEQFF
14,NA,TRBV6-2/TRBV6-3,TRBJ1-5,CASSYHEMEQPQHF
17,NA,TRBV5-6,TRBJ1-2,CASSPQGAAPRVYGYTF
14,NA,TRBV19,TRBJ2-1,CASSRQEGSREQFF
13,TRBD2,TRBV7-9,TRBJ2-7,CASSEGLAFEQYF
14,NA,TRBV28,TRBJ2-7,CASRQGGQIYEQYF
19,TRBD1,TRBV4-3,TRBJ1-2,CASSQVLVSGGMGPYGYTF
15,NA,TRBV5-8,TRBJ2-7,CASSYNRDSSYEQYF
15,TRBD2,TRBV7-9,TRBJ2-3,CASSLVGLETDTQYF
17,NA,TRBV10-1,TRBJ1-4,CASSGVREDLRNEKLFF